This T cell receptor (beta chain) stems from a study of vaccination and CD4 T cells after COVID-19. Study-wide context: Cells were stimulated with overlapping spike peptide pools from SARS-CoV-2, HCoV-NL63, HCoV-OC43 and HCoV-229E.

With the Oncomine TCR Beta short-read assay, DNA from cultured CD4+ T cells was sequenced. Scientists extracted genomic DNA from CD4+ T cells grown in culture. TCRdb reprocessed the PCR reads via MiXCR and lists one record per CDR3 protein. Of thousands of distinct CDR3 sequences listed, over 20% are singletons. As to treatment: approximately 9-day PBMC culture with coronavirus spike peptide pools or control peptides (ViraFEST assay). PBMCs, plated at roughly 2 million per well, were grown in the presence of approximately 9.5 IU/ml IL-2 and 10 ug/ml peptide pools. By frequency in the sample, this clonotype is medium-sized. The antigen remains unidentified. V was clipped by 3 bases and J by 3 bases; unmatched bases: 7. The CDR3 consists of 14 residues. Germline CDR1 reads DFQATT; CDR2 reads SNEGSKA (reference sequence).

The sample here was CD4+ T cells from blood, cultured in vitro, taken after SARS-CoV-2 vaccination. The V call is TRBV20-1, the J call TRBJ2-7, with 8 nucleotides matching TRBD1. The TCR originated in a human donor who had recovered from COVID-19. The CDR3 region is CSASSGTGLYEQYF. The DNA of the CDR3 is TGCAGTGCTAGTTCCGGGACAGGACTCTACGAGCAGTACTTC.